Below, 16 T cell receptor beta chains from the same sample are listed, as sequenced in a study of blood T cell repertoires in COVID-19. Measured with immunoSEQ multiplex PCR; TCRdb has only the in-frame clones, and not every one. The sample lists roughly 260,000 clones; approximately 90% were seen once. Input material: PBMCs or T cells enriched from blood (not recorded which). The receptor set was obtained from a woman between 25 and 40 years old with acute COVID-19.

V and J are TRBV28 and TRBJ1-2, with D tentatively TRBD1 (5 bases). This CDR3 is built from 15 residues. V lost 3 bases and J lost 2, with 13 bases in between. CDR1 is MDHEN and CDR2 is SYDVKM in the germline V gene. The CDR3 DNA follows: TGTGCCAGCAGTTTTCCGGGGGGGTGGAACTATGGCTACACCTTC. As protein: CASSFPGGWNYGYTF.

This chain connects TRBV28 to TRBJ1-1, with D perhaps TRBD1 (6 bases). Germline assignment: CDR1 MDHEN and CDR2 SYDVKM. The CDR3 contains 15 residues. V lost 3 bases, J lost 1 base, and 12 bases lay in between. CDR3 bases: TGTGCCAGCAGTTTCCAGACAGGCCGGAACACTGAAGCTTTCTTT. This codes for CASSFQTGRNTEAFF.

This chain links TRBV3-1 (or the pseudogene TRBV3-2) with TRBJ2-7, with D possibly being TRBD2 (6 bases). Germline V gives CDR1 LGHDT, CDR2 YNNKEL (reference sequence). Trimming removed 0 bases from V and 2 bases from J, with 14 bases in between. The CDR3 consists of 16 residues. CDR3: CASSQENGSPPYEQYF. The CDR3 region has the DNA TGTGCCAGCAGCCAAGAAAACGGGAGCCCGCCCTACGAGCAGTACTTC.

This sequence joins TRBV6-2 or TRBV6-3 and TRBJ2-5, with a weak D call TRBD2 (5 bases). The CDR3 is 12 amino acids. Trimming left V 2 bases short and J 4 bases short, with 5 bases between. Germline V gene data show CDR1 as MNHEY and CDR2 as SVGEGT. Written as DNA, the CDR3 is TGTGCCAGCAGTTACGGACTAGAGACCCAGTACTTC. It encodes CASSYGLETQYF.

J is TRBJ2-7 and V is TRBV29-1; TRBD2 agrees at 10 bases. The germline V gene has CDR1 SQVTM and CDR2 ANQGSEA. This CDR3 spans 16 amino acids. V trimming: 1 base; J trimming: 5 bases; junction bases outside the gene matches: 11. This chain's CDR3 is CSVEARGSGRADEQYF. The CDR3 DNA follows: TGCAGCGTTGAAGCCCGGGGGAGCGGGAGGGCTGACGAGCAGTACTTC.

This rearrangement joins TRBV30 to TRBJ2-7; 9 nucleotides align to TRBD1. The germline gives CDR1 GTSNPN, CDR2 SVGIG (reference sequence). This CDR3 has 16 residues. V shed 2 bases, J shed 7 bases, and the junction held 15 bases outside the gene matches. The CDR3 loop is CAWSKPDRGKTREQYF. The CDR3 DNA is TGTGCCTGGAGTAAACCGGACAGGGGAAAAACGAGAGAGCAGTACTTC.

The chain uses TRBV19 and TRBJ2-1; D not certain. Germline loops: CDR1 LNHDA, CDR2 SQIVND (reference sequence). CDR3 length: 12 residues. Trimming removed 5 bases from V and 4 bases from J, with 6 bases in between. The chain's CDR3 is CASSPPYNEQFF. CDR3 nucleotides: TGTGCCAGTAGTCCCCCGTACAATGAGCAGTTCTTC.

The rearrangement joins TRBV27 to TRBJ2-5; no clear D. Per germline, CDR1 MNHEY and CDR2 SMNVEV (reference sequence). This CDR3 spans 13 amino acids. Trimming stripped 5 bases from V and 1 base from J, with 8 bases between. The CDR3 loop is CASSDMPQETQYF. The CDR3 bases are TGTGCCAGCAGTGACATGCCCCAAGAGACCCAGTACTTC.

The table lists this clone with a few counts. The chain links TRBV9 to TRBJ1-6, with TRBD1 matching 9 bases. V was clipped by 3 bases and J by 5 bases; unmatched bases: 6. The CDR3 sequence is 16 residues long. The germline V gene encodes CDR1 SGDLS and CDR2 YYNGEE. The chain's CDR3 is CASSAGGQGDNSPLHF. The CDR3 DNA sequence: TGTGCCAGCAGCGCCGGGGGACAGGGAGATAATTCACCCCTCCACTTT.

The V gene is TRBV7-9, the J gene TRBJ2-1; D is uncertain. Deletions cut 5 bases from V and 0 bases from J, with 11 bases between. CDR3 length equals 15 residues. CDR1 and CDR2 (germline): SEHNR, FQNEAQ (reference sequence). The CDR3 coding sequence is TGTGCCAGCAGCCGTCCGCGCGGCTCCTACAATGAGCAGTTCTTC. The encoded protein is CASSRPRGSYNEQFF.

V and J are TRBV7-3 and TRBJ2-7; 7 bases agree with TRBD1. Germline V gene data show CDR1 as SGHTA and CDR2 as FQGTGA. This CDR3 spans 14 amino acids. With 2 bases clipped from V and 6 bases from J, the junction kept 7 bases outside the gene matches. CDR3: CASSLAGTDLEQYF. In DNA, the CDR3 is TGTGCCAGCAGCTTAGCAGGGACAGATCTCGAGCAGTACTTC.

The CDR3 loop is CASSLGQGADYGYTF. CDR3 sequence (DNA): TGTGCCAGCAGCTTGGGGCAGGGGGCCGACTATGGCTACACCTTC. This chain uses TRBV5-4 with TRBJ1-2, with 8 bases identical to TRBD1. CDR3 length equals 15 residues. With V trimmed by 0 bases and J by 3 bases, 4 bases remained unmatched. The V gene's germline CDR1 is SGHNT and CDR2 YYREEE (reference sequence).

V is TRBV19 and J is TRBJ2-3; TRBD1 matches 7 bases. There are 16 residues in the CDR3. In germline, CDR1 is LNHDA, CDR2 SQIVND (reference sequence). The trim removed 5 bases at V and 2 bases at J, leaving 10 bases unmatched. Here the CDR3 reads CASSPTDRQPTDTQYF. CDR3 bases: TGTGCCAGTAGTCCAACGGACAGGCAGCCCACAGATACGCAGTATTTT. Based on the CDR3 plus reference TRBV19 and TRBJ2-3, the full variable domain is DGGITQSPKYLFRKEGQNVTLSCEQNLNHDAMYWYRQDPGQGLRLIYYSQIVNDFQKGDIAEGYSVSREKKESFPLTVTSAQKNPTAFYLCASSPTDRQPTDTQYFGPGTRLTVL.

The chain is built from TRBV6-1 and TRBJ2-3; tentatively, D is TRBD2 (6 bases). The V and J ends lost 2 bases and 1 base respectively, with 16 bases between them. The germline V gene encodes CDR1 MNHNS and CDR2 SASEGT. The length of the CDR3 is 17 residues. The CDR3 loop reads CASSERVSTGGTDTQYF. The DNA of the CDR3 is TGTGCCAGCAGTGAACGGGTCAGCACGGGGGGCACAGATACGCAGTATTTT.

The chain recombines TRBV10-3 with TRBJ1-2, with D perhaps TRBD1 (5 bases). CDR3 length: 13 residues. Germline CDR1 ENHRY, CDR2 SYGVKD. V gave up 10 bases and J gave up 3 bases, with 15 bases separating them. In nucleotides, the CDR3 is TGTGCCACCCGATCCGACAGCTACTATGGCTACACCTTC. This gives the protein CATRSDSYYGYTF.

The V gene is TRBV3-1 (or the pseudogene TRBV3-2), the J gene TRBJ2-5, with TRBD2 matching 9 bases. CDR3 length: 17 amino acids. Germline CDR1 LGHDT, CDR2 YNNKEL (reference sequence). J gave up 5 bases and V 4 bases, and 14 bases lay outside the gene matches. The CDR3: CASSLEGRGGFQETQYF. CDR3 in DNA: TGTGCCAGCAGCCTTGAAGGGCGGGGGGGCTTTCAGGAGACCCAGTACTTC.